Each of the 22 T cell receptor beta chains below was sequenced from the same sample in a study of STAT5B mutations in CD4+ large granular lymphocyte leukemia. Repertoires were generated with immunoSEQ multiplex PCR, while TCRdb's copy carries only in-frame clones and drops some. The repertoire holds tens of thousands of clones, with around 85% as singletons. The specimen sequenced was CD4+ T cells from blood buffy coats. The receptors derive from a human donor in good health.

The chain couples TRBV7-2 to TRBJ1-5; TRBD1 aligns across 7 bases. The CDR3 spans 13 residues. J lost 5 bases, V lost 2 bases, and 0 bases had no gene match. CDR1 SGHTA and CDR2 FQGNSA come from the germline V gene. CDR3 protein: CASSLTGDQPQHF. CDR3 DNA sequence: TGTGCCAGCAGCTTAACAGGGGATCAGCCCCAGCATTTT.

The V and J genes are TRBV5-1 and TRBJ1-1; 7 bases map to TRBD1. The ends lost 4 bases at V and 4 bases at J; junction bases unmatched: 7. This CDR3 has 14 residues. Looked up from germline, CDR1 is SGHRS and CDR2 is YFSETQ. The CDR3 DNA follows: TGCGCCAGCAGCACAGGGGTTTCAGGCACTGAAGCTTTCTTT. It is translated as CASSTGVSGTEAFF. Full variable domain (rest looked up from reference TRBV5-1 and TRBJ1-1): KAGVTQTPRYLIKTRGQQVTLSCSPISGHRSVSWYQQTPGQGLQFLFEYFSETQRNKGNFPGRFSGRQFSNSRSEMNVSTLELGDSALYLCASSTGVSGTEAFFGQGTRLTVV.

A few counts support this clone. This sequence joins TRBV28 and TRBJ1-2; 11 positions agree with TRBD1. V gave up 11 bases and J gave up 5 bases; unmatched junction bases: 4. Germline loops: CDR1 MDHEN, CDR2 SYDVKM. The CDR3 consists of 12 residues. The CDR3 spells CAEGQGGYGYTF. DNA for the CDR3: TGTGCCGAGGGACAGGGGGGGTATGGCTACACCTTC.

J is TRBJ1-5 and V is TRBV5-1, with 10 bases lining up with TRBD1. The germline gives CDR1 SGHRS, CDR2 YFSETQ. The CDR3 is made up of 15 amino acids. The V and J ends lost 0 bases and 5 bases, in that order; junction bases with no gene match: 2. The CDR3 coding sequence is TGCGCCAGCAGCTTGGGACAGGGGGCTTATCAGCCCCAGCATTTT. It codes for CASSLGQGAYQPQHF.

The chain uses TRBV2 and TRBJ1-5, with D possibly TRBD1 on 5 matching bases. The CDR3 totals 14 residues. Per germline, CDR1 SNHLY and CDR2 FYNNEI. The V end lost 8 bases, the J end lost 1 base, and 12 bases lay between the germline ends. The chain's CDR3 is CASRGGTSNQPQHF. Written as DNA, the CDR3 is TGTGCCAGCCGGGGGGGGACCAGCAATCAGCCCCAGCATTTT.

The V call is TRBV7-2, the J call TRBJ2-1; D is unresolved. Deletions cut 0 bases from V and 8 bases from J, with 17 bases between. The CDR3 sequence is 16 residues long. CDR1 is SGHTA and CDR2 is FQGNSA in the germline V gene. The CDR3 DNA reads as TGTGCCAGCAGCTTAGCGGGTAGCCCGGATAAACATGAGCAGTTCTTC. This codes for CASSLAGSPDKHEQFF.

The V gene is TRBV6-5, the J gene TRBJ2-7; no firm D call. This CDR3 contains 13 residues. Deletions cut 2 bases from V and 7 bases from J, with 12 bases between. In germline, CDR1 is MNHEY, CDR2 SVGAGI. CDR3 bases: TGTGCCAGCAGTTACCGGGCTCTGAAAGAGCAGTACTTC. It encodes CASSYRALKEQYF.

V usage is TRBV6-5 and J usage is TRBJ1-5, with TRBD1 identical over 7 bases. Germline V gives CDR1 MNHEY, CDR2 SVGAGI. CDR3 length equals 14 residues. After removal of 6 bases from V and 0 bases from J, the junction contained 2 bases not matched to a gene. As DNA, the CDR3 is TGTGCCAGCAGAACAGGGGATAGCAATCAGCCCCAGCATTTT. Amino acids: CASRTGDSNQPQHF.

The chain couples TRBV7-8 to TRBJ2-2; 8 positions agree with TRBD2. Germline CDR1 SGHVS, CDR2 FQNEAQ. The CDR3 spans 17 residues. The junction had 14 bases not matched to a gene; V was cut back by 7 bases and J by 4 bases. The CDR3 region is CASNFGSGSKGTGELFF. The CDR3 DNA follows: TGTGCCAGCAACTTCGGGAGCGGGAGTAAAGGCACCGGGGAGCTGTTTTTT.

The chain has TRBV18 and TRBJ1-2; D possibly corresponds to TRBD1 (5 bases). The V and J ends lost 2 bases and 0 bases respectively, with 13 bases between them. The CDR3 length is 16 residues. Per the germline V gene, CDR1 is KGHSH and CDR2 is LQKENI. The CDR3 region has the DNA TGTGCCAGCTCACCAGCCGTCCAGGGATCTAACTATGGCTACACCTTC. This sequence encodes CASSPAVQGSNYGYTF.

This sequence joins TRBV11-2 and TRBJ2-7; 10 bases fit TRBD2. CDR1 SGHAT and CDR2 FQNNGV come from the germline V gene. Germline trimming cut 3 bases from V and 0 bases from J; bases unmatched to any gene: 8. The CDR3 spans 17 residues. The CDR3 is CASSFQSSGGSSYEQYF. Written as DNA, the CDR3 is TGTGCCAGCAGCTTCCAATCTAGCGGGGGCAGCTCCTACGAGCAGTACTTC.

This clone was seen more than once but under ten times. The CDR3 protein is CATLRTAASIGYTF. CDR3 coding DNA: TGTGCCACCTTAAGGACGGCCGCTTCTATTGGCTACACCTTC. V gene TRBV27 combines with J gene TRBJ1-2; the D is unclear. The CDR3 covers 14 residues. The ends were cut back, 10 bases at V and 7 bases at J, with 22 bases in the middle. Germline V lookup: CDR1 MNHEY, CDR2 SMNVEV (reference sequence).

The chain has TRBV5-4 and TRBJ2-1; 15 bases match TRBD2. Looked up from germline, CDR1 is SGHNT and CDR2 is YYREEE (reference sequence). V lost 3 bases, J lost 9 bases, and 7 bases stayed unmatched. The CDR3 is made up of 16 amino acids. The CDR3 region is CASSSGTSGGQSEQFF. In DNA form, the CDR3 reads TGTGCCAGCAGCTCCGGGACTAGCGGGGGGCAGTCTGAGCAGTTCTTC.

This rearrangement joins TRBV7-9 to TRBJ1-5; D gene uncertain. The V and J ends lost 7 bases and 5 bases respectively, with 9 bases between them. Germline values: CDR1 SEHNR, CDR2 FQNEAQ (reference sequence). The CDR3 totals 12 residues. The chain's CDR3 is CASMISDQPQHF. In DNA form, the CDR3 reads TGTGCCAGCATGATCTCCGATCAGCCCCAGCATTTT. The whole variable domain, filled in from reference TRBV7-9 and TRBJ1-5, reads DTGVSQNPRHKITKRGQNVTFRCDPISEHNRLYWYRQTLGQGPEFLTYFQNEAQLEKSRLLSDRFSAERPKGSFSTLEIQRTEQGDSAMYLCASMISDQPQHFGDGTRLSIL.

In its sample, this clone was seen once. The chain uses TRBV5-1 and TRBJ1-4, with a weak D call TRBD1 (5 bases). The V gene lost 4 bases and the J gene lost 6 bases, with 16 bases spanning the gap. Germline CDR1 and CDR2: SGHRS and YFSETQ. The CDR3 spans 15 residues. CDR3 nucleotide sequence: TGCGCCAGCAGCACCGCCGGGACCGGAGATGAAAAACTGTTTTTT. It is translated as CASSTAGTGDEKLFF.

This clone was detected a few times. CDR3 nucleotide sequence: TGCGCCAGCAGCCAAGAGGCCGGACCGTTTCTGGGCACCGGGGAGCTGTTTTTT. It specifies CASSQEAGPFLGTGELFF. This chain links TRBV4-1 with TRBJ2-2; D gene uncertain. Trimming took 0 bases from V and 4 from J, leaving 18 bases between them. This CDR3 is built from 18 residues. Germline CDR1 and CDR2: MGHRA and YSYEKL.

J is TRBJ1-1 and V is TRBV29-1; 9 nucleotides line up with TRBD1. The CDR3 contains 17 residues. Losses at the gene ends were 3 bases for V and 0 bases for J; bases not matched to a gene: 11. The germline V gene has CDR1 SQVTM and CDR2 ANQGSEA. The CDR3 is CSVDKDRGLGMNTEAFF. As DNA, the CDR3 is TGCAGCGTTGACAAGGACAGGGGCCTAGGGATGAACACTGAAGCTTTCTTT.

The CDR3 loop reads CASSARSGTEAFF. CDR3 coding DNA: TGTGCCAGCAGTGCGAGGTCGGGGACTGAAGCTTTCTTT. The chain carries TRBV6-6 and TRBJ1-1, with D hard to call. This CDR3 has 13 residues. V shed 5 bases and J shed 5 bases, with 12 bases lying between them. In germline, CDR1 is MNHNY, CDR2 SVGAGI (reference sequence).

This clone was recorded a few times. The CDR3 loop reads CASSMMRDQPQHF. CDR3 DNA: TGTGCCAGTAGTATGATGAGGGATCAGCCCCAGCATTTT. This chain joins TRBV19 and TRBJ1-5; D is unresolved. Germline CDR1 and CDR2: LNHDA and SQIVND (reference sequence). This CDR3 spans 13 amino acids. V lost 3 bases, J lost 5 bases, and 8 bases lay in between.

The rearrangement links TRBV19 to TRBJ1-1, with D possibly TRBD1 on 5 matching bases. This CDR3 is 14 amino acids long. The V end lost 3 bases, the J end lost 2 bases, and 10 bases lay between the germline ends. Per the germline V gene, CDR1 is LNHDA and CDR2 is SQIVND (reference sequence). The DNA of the CDR3 is TGTGCCAGTAGTATCGCAGGGCACAACACTGAAGCTTTCTTT. Translation: CASSIAGHNTEAFF.

The chain is built from TRBV7-2 and TRBJ2-7, with 9 bases that match TRBD1. This CDR3 region has 17 residues. The germline CDR1 and CDR2 sequences are SGHTA and FQGNSA. V was pared by 4 bases and J by 0 bases, with 10 bases of the junction left unmatched. CDR3: CASSSHGTGPISYEQYF. CDR3 bases: TGTGCCAGCAGCTCCCACGGGACAGGGCCGATCTCCTACGAGCAGTACTTC.

The gene calls are TRBV9 and TRBJ2-2, with D unclear. Trimming took off 1 base at V and 1 base at J, with 11 bases between the two ends. The CDR3 covers 16 residues. In germline, CDR1 is SGDLS, CDR2 YYNGEE. The CDR3, as DNA: TGTGCCAGCAGCGTAAATGCCAAAGAGAACACCGGGGAGCTGTTTTTT. It translates to CASSVNAKENTGELFF.